This T cell receptor (beta chain) comes out of a study of blood T cell repertoires in COVID-19. Study-level information: Whether acute or convalescent, the COVID-19 samples came from the United States, Italy and Spain.

Authors' analysis steps: Reference gene primers were amplified, and this amplification served to estimate nucleated cell counts. Assay: immunoSEQ multiplex PCR; the TCRdb copy retains only in-frame clones and omits some. V, J and clone size are taken as reported in that table, and D and trimming were inferred from the DNA itself. The sample contains around 99,000 clones, approximately 87% of which appear only once. Germline V gene lookup returns CDR1 MNHEY and CDR2 SVGAGI. Trimming took 7 bases from V and 2 from J, leaving 10 bases between them. The CDR3 totals 13 residues. Sequenced material: peripheral blood. The gene calls are TRBV6-5 and TRBJ2-3, with D perhaps matching TRBD2 (5 bases). The origin of this receptor is a woman between 45 and 60 years old with acute or convalescent COVID-19. The CDR3 DNA sequence: TGTGCCAGCATGCGGGCCGACACAGATACGCAGTATTTT. Amino acid sequence: CASMRADTDTQYF.